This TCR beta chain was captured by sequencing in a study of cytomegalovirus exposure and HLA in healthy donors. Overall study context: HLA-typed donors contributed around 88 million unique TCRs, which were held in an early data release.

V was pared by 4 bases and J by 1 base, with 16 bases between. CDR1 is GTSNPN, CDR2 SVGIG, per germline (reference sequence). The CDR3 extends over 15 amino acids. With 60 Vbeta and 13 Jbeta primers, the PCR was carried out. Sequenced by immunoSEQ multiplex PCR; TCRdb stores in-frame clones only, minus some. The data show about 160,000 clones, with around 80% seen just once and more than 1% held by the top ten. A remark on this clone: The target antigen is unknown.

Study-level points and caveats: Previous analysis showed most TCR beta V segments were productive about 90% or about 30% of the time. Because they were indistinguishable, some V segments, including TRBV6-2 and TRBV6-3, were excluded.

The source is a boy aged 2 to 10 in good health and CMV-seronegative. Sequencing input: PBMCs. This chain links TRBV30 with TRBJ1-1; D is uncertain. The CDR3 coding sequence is TGTGCCTGGAATGTGTGGACGCGGGCGAACACTGAAGCTTTCTTT. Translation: CAWNVWTRANTEAFF.